This is a list of T cell receptor beta chains from one sample in a study of identical twins. TCRdb re-called the 5' RACE reads with MiXCR, one entry per CDR3 protein. The sample has under 350,000 distinct CDR3 sequences, roughly 9% seen once. These data also formed part of another study, on yellow fever vaccine responses in identical twins.

Sequences were obtained from CD8+ T cells sorted from blood. The receptor set was obtained from a woman aged 18-30 years in good health. Each CDR3 is given with its conserved first and last residue. The D gene is left open where the match is weak. Some rows mark clone size as missing; the rest say once, few, many or name a class of expanded clone.

TRBD2,TRBJ2-3,many,13,TRBV7-9,CANSGSGTDTQYF,TGTGCCAACAGCGGGAGCGGCACAGATACGCAGTATTTT
NA,TRBJ1-6,NA,17,TRBV11-3,CASSLEFGSNEGSPLHF,TGTGCCAGCAGCTTAGAGTTTGGGTCCAACGAGGGTTCACCCCTCCACTTT
NA,TRBJ2-1,NA,14,TRBV5-6,CASSSPDSLNEQFF,TGTGCCAGCAGCTCGCCGGACAGCCTGAATGAGCAGTTCTTC
NA,TRBJ2-1,few,15,TRBV3-1,CASSQDWAPYNEQFF,TGTGCCAGCAGCCAAGATTGGGCGCCGTACAATGAGCAGTTCTTC
NA,TRBJ2-3,many,15,TRBV7-8,CASSYQGQSTDTQYF,TGTGCCAGCAGCTACCAGGGCCAGAGCACAGATACGCAGTATTTT
NA,TRBJ2-7,many,14,TRBV21-1,CASGTGTASYEQYF,TGTGCCAGCGGTACCGGGACCGCATCCTACGAGCAGTACTTC
TRBD2,TRBJ2-7,NA,13,TRBV30,CAWGREETYEQYF,TGTGCCTGGGGTCGGGAGGAAACCTACGAGCAGTACTTC
TRBD1,TRBJ1-5,few,15,TRBV7-2,CASSFTGQGVQPQHF,TGTGCCAGCAGCTTTACTGGACAGGGGGTCCAGCCCCAGCATTTT
TRBD2,TRBJ2-5,NA,16,TRBV6-2/TRBV6-3,CASSYSIAGGPETQYF,TGTGCCAGCAGTTACTCCATAGCGGGAGGGCCTGAGACCCAGTACTTC
NA,TRBJ2-7,many,15,TRBV4-3,CASSQEREGVYEQYF,TGCGCCAGCAGCCAAGAAAGGGAGGGGGTCTACGAGCAGTACTTC
NA,TRBJ2-3,NA,13,TRBV7-8,CASSEGVADTQYF,TGTGCCAGCAGCGAAGGGGTGGCAGATACGCAGTATTTT
NA,TRBJ2-4,many,15,TRBV27,CATRGGSIAKNIQYF,TGTGCCACCCGTGGTGGAAGCATAGCCAAAAACATTCAGTACTTC
NA,TRBJ2-2,NA,15,TRBV28,CASSLETTNTGELFF,TGTGCCAGCAGTTTAGAGACCACGAACACCGGGGAGCTGTTTTTT
TRBD2,TRBJ2-5,many,13,TRBV20-1,CSAKASGAETQYF,TGCAGTGCTAAGGCTAGCGGGGCGGAGACCCAGTACTTC
NA,TRBJ2-1,few,13,TRBV20-1,CSARDGGYNEQFF,TGCAGTGCTAGAGATGGGGGCTACAATGAGCAGTTCTTC